The clone carrying this T cell receptor (beta chain) was recorded once. Its antigen is unknown. The CDR3 has 17 residues. Per germline, CDR1 SGHDT and CDR2 YYEEEE. Unmatched junction bases numbered 15, after V lost 1 base and J lost 8 bases. The data are from a study of cytomegalovirus exposure and HLA in healthy donors. Overall study results and limits: The investigators catalogued about 170 TCR beta chains as cytomegalovirus-associated.

13 Jbeta primers and 60 Vbeta primers were used for the PCR. Sequencing was performed with immunoSEQ multiplex PCR; in TCRdb, only in-frame clones are kept and a portion is missing. The table lists some 160,000 clones, around 73% of them singletons. The J gene is TRBJ2-1, the V gene TRBV5-6; 7 bases match TRBD2. The receptor's source is a male donor in good health and CMV-seronegative. The sample taken for sequencing was PBMCs. CDR3 sequence: CASSLTRQRDRPHEQFF. The CDR3 coding sequence is TGTGCCAGCAGCTTGACTCGCCAGCGGGACCGTCCCCATGAGCAGTTCTTC.